This T cell receptor (beta chain) was recorded in a study of response to subunit inactivated influenza vaccine. Study-wide results and caveats: T cells newly recruited by each seasonal influenza vaccination are few, the authors suggested.

The CDR3 consists of 18 residues. Trimming left V 5 bases short and J 3 bases short, with 23 bases between. Germline assignment: CDR1 MNHEY and CDR2 SVGEGT. TCRdb reanalysed the RT-PCR reads using MiXCR and keeps one entry per CDR3 protein. There are roughly 700,000 distinct CDR3 sequences in the sample; about 15% occur only once, and approximately 6.5% lies in the top ten. A note on this clonotype: The antigen remains unidentified.

The starting material was PBMCs from blood, obtained 14 to 15 days before vaccination. The chain has TRBV6-2 or TRBV6-3 and TRBJ2-4, with D possibly TRBD2 on 5 matching bases. The sequence came from a man aged 50 to 59 who received an inactivated influenza vaccine. The CDR3 region has the DNA TGTGCCAGCAGTCTTGACCTGAGGGAGCTTTGGGACAAAAACATTCAGTACTTC. As protein: CASSLDLRELWDKNIQYF.